The present T cell receptor beta chain was sequenced within a study of blood T cell repertoires in COVID-19. The overall study: The origin of the acute and convalescent COVID-19 samples was the United States, Italy and Spain.

In the source study's methods: For nucleated cells, counts were estimated from reference gene primer amplification. The table came from immunoSEQ multiplex PCR; TCRdb's copy has only in-frame clones and leaves some out. That table supplies the V and J calls and clone size; D and trimming were determined from the DNA. The table lists 330,000 or so clones, over 75% of them singletons. Participants were placed into cohorts based on the clinical history they reported. The length of the CDR3 is 13 residues. The V gene lost 7 bases and the J gene lost 7 bases, with 16 bases spanning the gap. Looked up from germline, CDR1 is MDHEN and CDR2 is SYDVKM.

The chain uses TRBV28 and TRBJ1-1, with TRBD1 as a possible D gene (6 bases). This sequence was found in a man between 35 and 55 years old in a cohort exposed to, infected with or recovered from COVID-19 (not recorded which). Sequenced: PBMCs or T cells enriched from blood (not recorded which). CDR3 protein: CASNRDPTSEAFF. DNA of the CDR3: TGTGCCAGCAACAGGGACCCAACAAGTGAAGCTTTCTTT.